These 18 T cell receptor beta chains originate from one sample sequenced in a study of regulatory T cells in long-lasting Graves disease. Documented time point: newly diagnosed GD, antithyroid drugs for less than 3 months. PBMC-derived RNA was used for the TCR library. Arm-PCR with iRepertoire HTBI primers amplified the CDR3 regions for these TCR beta libraries. TCRdb re-called the multiplex PCR reads with MiXCR, one entry per CDR3 protein. The sample lists some 250,000 distinct CDR3 sequences, about 17% seen once, with 14% in the top ten. The same data also contributed to another study, on T cells in Graves' hyperthyroidism and ophthalmopathy.

Sequenced material: peripheral blood mononuclear cells (PBMCs), taken at new diagnosis, from a patient treated with antithyroid drugs. Source of these receptors: a woman in her 30s with Graves disease.

This clonotype was recorded at least ten times. This chain joins TRBV27 and TRBJ1-4; possibly TRBD1 for D (5 bases). Germline V gene lookup returns CDR1 MNHEY and CDR2 SMNVEV (reference sequence). The CDR3 runs to 17 residues. The V and J ends lost 6 bases and 4 bases respectively, with 21 bases between them. The CDR3 sequence is CASSFLSPGRINEKLFF. CDR3 DNA sequence: TGTGCCAGCAGCTTCCTATCTCCGGGACGGATTAATGAAAAACTGTTTTTT.

This clonotype was found many times. The rearrangement links TRBV12-3 or TRBV12-4 to TRBJ2-7, with 7 bases lining up with TRBD1. After removal of 6 bases from V and 4 bases from J, the junction contained 3 bases not matched to a gene. This CDR3 is built from 12 residues. The CDR3 loop is CASSPTGYEQYF. The CDR3 DNA sequence: TGTGCCAGCAGCCCGACAGGGTACGAGCAGTACTTC.

This clonotype was recorded many times. The CDR3 bases are TGCGCCAGCAGCTTCGGGGGATTAGACACTGAAGCTTTCTTT. Amino acid sequence: CASSFGGLDTEAFF. The chain links TRBV5-1 to TRBJ1-1; D might be TRBD1 (5 bases). The CDR3 is 14 residues long. Between the trimmed V and J ends, which lost 2 bases and 3 bases, there was a span of 11 bases. CDR1 is SGHRS and CDR2 is YFSETQ in the germline V gene.

This clonotype was observed many times. The V gene is TRBV27, the J gene TRBJ2-5; 10 nucleotides line up with TRBD2. The V and J ends lost 5 bases and 5 bases, in that order; junction bases with no gene match: 2. Germline CDR1 is MNHEY and CDR2 is SMNVEV (reference sequence). The CDR3 runs 13 residues. CDR3 region: CASSTSGAETQYF. The DNA for the CDR3 is TGTGCCAGCAGTACTAGCGGGGCTGAGACCCAGTACTTC.

The rearrangement joins TRBV27 to TRBJ2-7, with D perhaps TRBD1 (5 bases). The CDR3 runs 14 residues. CDR1 is MNHEY and CDR2 is SMNVEV in the germline V gene (reference sequence). Trimming cost V 5 bases and J 0 bases, with 11 bases left between them. CDR3 in DNA: TGTGCCAGCAGTCCCATGACAGACTCCTACGAGCAGTACTTC. Protein product: CASSPMTDSYEQYF.

This clonotype was recorded at least ten times. V is TRBV9 and J is TRBJ1-1; D perhaps matches TRBD1 (5 bases). Trimming shortened V by 0 bases and J by 3 bases, and 9 bases separated the two germline ends. CDR1 is SGDLS, CDR2 YYNGEE, per germline. The length of the CDR3 is 14 residues. CDR3: CASSVVRGDTEAFF. CDR3 coding DNA: TGTGCCAGCAGCGTAGTCCGGGGGGACACTGAAGCTTTCTTT.

This clonotype was detected many times. A junction boundary mismatches the germline segment, possibly from a read error. This chain connects TRBV20-1 to TRBJ1-2; a possible D gene is TRBD1 (5 bases). Germline loops: CDR1 DFQATT, CDR2 SNEGSKA (reference sequence). The CDR3 has 10 amino acids. The CDR3 loop reads CSAGTTGTPF. CDR3 DNA: TGCAGTGCTGGAACCACCGGGACTCCATTC.

The V gene is TRBV3-1, the J gene TRBJ1-2; TRBD1 might be the D (6 bases). The CDR3 has 15 amino acids. V was trimmed by 4 bases and J by 7 bases, leaving 19 bases between them. The germline V gene encodes CDR1 LGHDT and CDR2 YNNKEL (reference sequence). The CDR3 loop is CASSLAGDMRIGYTF. The DNA for the CDR3 is TGTGCCAGCAGCCTAGCGGGGGACATGAGGATTGGCTACACCTTC. Full variable domain (rest looked up from reference TRBV3-1 and TRBJ1-2): DTAVSQTPKYLVTQMGNDKSIKCEQNLGHDTMYWYKQDSKKFLKIMFSYNNKELIINETVPNRFSPKSPDKAHLNLHINSLELGDSAVYFCASSLAGDMRIGYTFGSGTRLTVV.

This clonotype was seen many times. This sequence joins TRBV20-1 and TRBJ1-1, with TRBD1 matching over 7 bases. With V trimmed by 5 bases and J by 4 bases, 16 bases remained unmatched. This CDR3 spans 16 amino acids. Germline CDR1 is DFQATT and CDR2 is SNEGSKA (reference sequence). CDR3 DNA sequence: TGCAGTGCTTCTCCGGCGACAGGGCAAGGTACCACTGAAGCTTTCTTT. This translates into CSASPATGQGTTEAFF.

The rearrangement joins TRBV7-2 to TRBJ1-3; 10 nucleotides match TRBD1. The V gene's germline CDR1 is SGHTA and CDR2 FQGNSA. V trimming: 5 bases; J trimming: 3 bases; junction bases outside the gene matches: 7. There are 16 residues in the CDR3. The CDR3 loop reads CASSLEGQGSGNTIYF. As DNA, the CDR3 is TGTGCCAGCAGCCTGGAGGGACAGGGGAGTGGAAACACCATATATTTT.

On this clonotype: A much larger clone differs by one base, so this may be a read error. The gene calls are TRBV12-3 or TRBV12-4 and TRBJ2-7; 8 nucleotides agree with TRBD1. The trim removed 6 bases at V and 7 bases at J, leaving 8 bases unmatched. CDR3 size: 13 residues. CDR3 amino acids: CASRDRGHNEQYF. DNA for the CDR3: TGTGCCAGCAGAGACAGGGGTCACAATGAGCAGTACTTC.

This clonotype was observed at least ten times. This rearrangement joins TRBV11-2 to TRBJ2-1; 15 bases match TRBD2. The junction had 6 bases not matched to a gene; V was cut back by 4 bases and J by 2 bases. Germline V gene sequence: CDR1 SGHAT, CDR2 FQNNGV. CDR3 length: 18 residues. This CDR3 is CASSSGTSGGRPYNEQFF. In DNA, the CDR3 is TGTGCCAGCAGCTCCGGGACTAGCGGGGGGCGACCCTACAATGAGCAGTTCTTC.

This clonotype was observed many times. The chain is built from TRBV12-3 or TRBV12-4 and TRBJ2-1; 9 bases are shared with TRBD2. The trim removed 3 bases at V and 4 bases at J, leaving 4 bases unmatched. The CDR3 has 15 residues. The chain's CDR3 is CASSLGAGGYNEQFF. The CDR3 DNA is TGTGCCAGCAGTTTGGGAGCGGGGGGTTACAATGAGCAGTTCTTC.

With regard to this clonotype: This may be a read error, as it is one base from a much larger clone. In this CDR3 the conserved last residue, phenylalanine or tryptophan, is missing, so a read error is likely. The chain recombines TRBV5-1 with TRBJ1-4, with D unclear. Trimming stripped 2 bases from V and 4 bases from J, with 9 bases between. CDR1 and CDR2 from the germline V gene are SGHRS and YFSETQ. The CDR3 length is 14 residues. CDR3 nucleotides: TGCGCCAGCAGCTTACAAGGCGGTAATGAAAAACTGTTTCTT. Its protein product is CASSLQGGNEKLFL.

The table lists this clonotype with a count of one. This chain links TRBV6-5 with TRBJ2-3, with a tentative D call TRBD2 (5 bases). The V gene's germline CDR1 is MNHEY and CDR2 SVGAGI. There are 16 residues in the CDR3. Trimming removed 0 bases at V and 2 bases at J, with 12 bases between. The CDR3 reads CASSYSETGFTDTQYF. The CDR3 DNA is TGTGCCAGCAGTTACTCGGAGACGGGGTTCACAGATACGCAGTATTTT.

This clonotype appeared a few times. CDR3 in amino acids: CASSKTGTGDSPLHF. In DNA, the CDR3 is TGTGCCAGCAGCAAAACCGGGACAGGGGATTCACCCCTCCACTTT. V is TRBV6-1 and J is TRBJ1-6; 10 nucleotides match TRBD1. The CDR3 consists of 15 residues. Germline-derived CDR1 and CDR2 are MNHNS and SASEGT. Trimming at V came to 6 bases and at J to 8 bases, leaving 7 bases not matched to a gene.

The chain employs TRBV7-9 and TRBJ1-1; D uncertain. The germline CDR1 and CDR2 sequences are SEHNR and FQNEAQ (reference sequence). V shed 3 bases and J shed 5 bases, with 13 bases lying between them. The CDR3 consists of 14 residues. CDR3 DNA sequence: TGTGCCAGCAGCTTGTTGAGAGTAGCGACTGAAGCTTTCTTT. Its translation: CASSLLRVATEAFF. Combining the CDR3 with reference TRBV7-9 and TRBJ1-1 gives the whole variable domain DTGVSQNPRHKITKRGQNVTFRCDPISEHNRLYWYRQTLGQGPEFLTYFQNEAQLEKSRLLSDRFSAERPKGSFSTLEIQRTEQGDSAMYLCASSLLRVATEAFFGQGTRLTVV.

In this sample, this clonotype turned up many times. The chain couples TRBV2 to TRBJ1-3, with 8 bases lining up with TRBD1. The V gene end was trimmed by 5 bases and the J gene end by 3 bases; junction bases not matched to a gene: 6. CDR1 SNHLY and CDR2 FYNNEI come from the germline V gene. This CDR3 region has 15 residues. The DNA of the CDR3 is TGTGCCAGCAGTATTCAGGGGGCGCTTGGAAACACCATATATTTT. Amino acid sequence: CASSIQGALGNTIYF.